This entry describes one T cell receptor beta chain. Its cognate antigen is unknown. These data are taken from a study of beta chain features in type 1 diabetes. Whole-study context: Healthy donors and patients had similar age, gender and cell yields.

The sequenced template was cDNA made from the entire isolated RNA. The study sequenced naive, central memory and regulatory T cell samples to an average of about 3.5 million reads. Assay: immunoSEQ multiplex PCR; the TCRdb copy retains only in-frame clones and omits some. The data contain some 270,000 clones, approximately 8% of them singletons. Trimming left V 6 bases short and J 2 bases short, with 8 bases between. This CDR3 region has 12 residues. CDR1 MNHEY and CDR2 SVGAGI come from the germline V gene. Whole-study results and caveats: cDNA sequencing could over-represent cells with high TCR expression.

The sequence was obtained from a young woman in good health. The sequencing input was central memory CD4+ T cells from blood. The rearrangement uses TRBV6-5 and TRBJ2-7, with a possible D match to TRBD2 (5 bases). CDR3 sequence reads: CASSEGTYEQYF. The CDR3 DNA is TGTGCCAGCAGCGAGGGAACCTACGAGCAGTACTTC.